The rows below give T cell receptor beta chains drawn from one sample of a study of cytomegalovirus exposure and HLA in healthy donors. Sequencing was performed with immunoSEQ multiplex PCR; in TCRdb, only in-frame clones are kept and a portion is missing. The repertoire holds about 260,000 clones, with around 90% as singletons. The specimen sequenced was PBMCs. The receptor set was obtained from a woman younger than 45 in good health and CMV-seronegative. CDR3s include the opening cysteine and the closing phenylalanine or tryptophan. A D gene is named only where the DNA matches it firmly. Clone size is not always given. Where it is, it says once, few, many or a class for expanded clones.

TRBD2,once,TRBV7-6,TRBJ2-7,TGTGCCAGCAGCCTAGGAGCGGGGCTCTACGAGCAGTACTTC,CASSLGAGLYEQYF
TRBD2,.,TRBV9,TRBJ2-2,TGTGCCAGCAGCCAAACGCACGTAGCGGGCCCGAACACCGGGGAGCTGTTTTTT,CASSQTHVAGPNTGELFF
TRBD2,once,TRBV2,TRBJ2-2,TGTGCCAACGCGAGGAGGACTAGCGGGACCTCGAACACCGGGGAGCTGTTTTTT,CANARRTSGTSNTGELFF
.,.,TRBV5-1,TRBJ2-1,TGCGCCAGCAGCTTCGATTCCTACAATGAGCAGTTCTTC,CASSFDSYNEQFF
.,.,TRBV30,TRBJ1-2,TGTGCCTGGGATGGGGTTGACAGGAACTATGGCTACACCTTC,CAWDGVDRNYGYTF
.,few,TRBV19,TRBJ2-1,TGTGCCAGTAGCGTGGGGGGGGCAGACTACAATGAGCAGTTCTTC,CASSVGGADYNEQFF
.,.,TRBV29-1,TRBJ1-4,TGCAGCGTGGAACATGGTTTAGGAGAAAAACTGTTTTTT,CSVEHGLGEKLFF
TRBD1,.,TRBV4-3,TRBJ2-7,TGCGCCAGCAGCCAAGTGGGACAGGGAAGCGAGCAGTACTTC,CASSQVGQGSEQYF
.,.,TRBV7-6,TRBJ2-6,TGTGCCAGCAGCTTAGATGCGGTGATCTCTGGGGCCAACGTCCTGACTTTC,CASSLDAVISGANVLTF
.,medium-sized,TRBV2,TRBJ2-1,TGTGCCAGCAGTGTGAGGGCTAGCTACAATGAGCAGTTCTTC,CASSVRASYNEQFF
.,.,TRBV7-6,TRBJ1-4,TGTGCCAGCAGCCCGGGGGGGGTGATAGAAAAACTGTTTTTT,CASSPGGVIEKLFF